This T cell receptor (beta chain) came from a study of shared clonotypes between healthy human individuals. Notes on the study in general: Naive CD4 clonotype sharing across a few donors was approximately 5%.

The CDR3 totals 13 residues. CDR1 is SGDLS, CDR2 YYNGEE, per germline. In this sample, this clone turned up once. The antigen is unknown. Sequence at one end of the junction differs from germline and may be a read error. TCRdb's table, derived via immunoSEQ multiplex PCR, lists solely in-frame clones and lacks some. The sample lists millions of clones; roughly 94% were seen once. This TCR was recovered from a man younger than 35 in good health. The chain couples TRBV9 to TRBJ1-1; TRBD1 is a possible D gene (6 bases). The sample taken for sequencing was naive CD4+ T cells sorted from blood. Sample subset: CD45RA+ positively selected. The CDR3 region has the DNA TGTGCCACCAGCGTAGGGGGGAACACTGAAGCTTTCTTT. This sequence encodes CATSVGGNTEAFF.